The clone carrying this TCR beta chain was seen many times. The target antigen is unknown. The sample is drawn from a study of T cells in Graves' hyperthyroidism and ophthalmopathy. Study summary: Peripheral blood was collected at initial diagnosis, before any treatment.

Notes on the study in general: Within blood appeared most thyroid clonotypes that had expanded above 0.001. Ophthalmopathy stood apart from stable hyperthyroidism in a 13 V-J model.

RNA transcripts served as the template for amplifying TCR beta CDR3 regions. HTBI primers drove first-round RT-PCR of the TCR CDR3. TCRdb redid the calling of the multiplex PCR reads with MiXCR, one entry per CDR3 protein. The table includes over 250,000 distinct CDR3 sequences, 20% to 25% detected once. Trimming took off 1 base at V and 4 bases at J, with 8 bases between the two ends. The CDR3 consists of 13 residues. CDR1 and CDR2 from the germline V gene are SEHNR and FQNEAQ (reference sequence). V and J are TRBV7-9 and TRBJ2-7; tentative D call: TRBD2 (5 bases). The source of this sequence is a man aged 25-40 years with Graves' ophthalmopathy. The sequencing input was blood. Written as DNA, the CDR3 is TGTGCCAGCAGCTTAGATCCGGGGTACGAGCAGTACTTC. Protein sequence: CASSLDPGYEQYF.